These T cell receptor beta chains were read from a single sample in a study of shared clonotypes between healthy human individuals. Generated by immunoSEQ multiplex PCR, the TCRdb table keeps only in-frame clones and is missing some. The sample lists around 550,000 clones; 96% were seen once. The specimen was naive CD4+ T cells sorted from blood. Source of these receptors: a woman aged 25 to 39 in good health. The CDR3 runs from the conserved cysteine through the conserved F or W. D genes are given only for firm matches. The listing skips clone size in some rows; elsewhere it reads once, few, many or a size class.

>TRBV7-9|NA|TRBD1|TRBJ2-7
CASSPSPGQGKRYEQYF
TGTGCCAGCAGCCCCAGCCCCGGACAGGGAAAACGCTACGAGCAGTACTTC
>TRBV10-2|NA|NA|TRBJ2-7
CASSRGPVGLEQYF
TGCGCCAGCAGCCGCGGCCCTGTCGGGCTCGAGCAGTACTTC
>TRBV6-5|once|NA|TRBJ1-3
CASSYSSIPAGNTIYF
TGTGCCAGCAGTTACTCGAGCATACCAGCTGGAAACACCATATATTTT
>TRBV5-1|NA|NA|TRBJ2-1
CASSLDWNEQFF
TGCGCCAGCAGCTTGGATTGGAATGAGCAGTTCTTC
>TRBV9|NA|NA|TRBJ2-5
CASSARTNPFGTQYF
TGTGCCAGCAGCGCGCGGACCAATCCCTTCGGGACCCAGTACTTC
>TRBV28|NA|TRBD2|TRBJ2-1
CAWGGDGDEQFF
TGTGCCTGGGGGGGAGACGGGGATGAGCAGTTCTTC
>TRBV7-2|once|NA|TRBJ2-1
CASSFSSVSYNEQFF
TGTGCCAGCAGCTTCTCAAGCGTATCCTACAATGAGCAGTTCTTC
>TRBV19|NA|TRBD1|TRBJ2-7
CASSIQGQGAHEQYF
TGTGCCAGTAGTATACAGGGACAGGGGGCCCACGAGCAGTACTTC
>TRBV5-4|once|TRBD2|TRBJ2-7
CASSRRVEGGEQYF
TGTGCCAGCAGCCGCCGGGTAGAGGGAGGGGAGCAGTACTTC
>TRBV19|once|TRBD2|TRBJ2-5
CASSWTAGEGETQYF
TGTGCCAGTAGTTGGACGGCGGGAGAGGGGGAGACCCAGTACTTC
>TRBV27|NA|NA|TRBJ2-7
CASSRKGLAVYEQYF
TGTGCCAGCAGTCGAAAAGGACTGGCCGTTTACGAGCAGTACTTC
>TRBV10-3|NA|TRBD2|TRBJ2-7
CAISERLAGEGEQYF
TGTGCCATCAGTGAGAGACTAGCGGGAGAAGGGGAGCAGTACTTC
>TRBV6-5|NA|NA|TRBJ2-1
CASGALYNEQFF
TGTGCCAGCGGGGCGCTTTACAATGAGCAGTTCTTC
>TRBV6-6|NA|TRBD2|TRBJ2-7
CASRRAGTRKGIEQYF
TGTGCCAGCAGGAGAGCTGGGACTAGGAAGGGTATCGAGCAGTACTTC
>TRBV7-9|NA|NA|TRBJ2-7
CASSLPGLVYEQYF
TGTGCCAGCAGCTTACCAGGGCTGGTGTACGAGCAGTACTTC
>TRBV2|NA|NA|TRBJ1-1
CASTRSTKAFF
TGTGCCAGCACTCGGTCCACGAAAGCTTTCTTT
>TRBV27|NA|TRBD1|TRBJ2-1
CASSPYRGYERLQFF
TGTGCCAGCAGTCCATACAGGGGGTATGAGAGGTTGCAGTTCTTC
>TRBV6-1|once|NA|TRBJ1-1
CASTPTRNTEAFF
TGTGCCAGCACCCCCACACGGAACACTGAAGCTTTCTTT
>TRBV5-1|NA|NA|TRBJ2-2
CASSPDWNTGELFF
TGCGCCAGCAGCCCGGACTGGAACACCGGGGAGCTGTTTTTT
>TRBV5-4|NA|TRBD1|TRBJ1-4
CASSHTGTGVEKLFF
TGTGCCAGCAGCCATACCGGGACAGGGGTTGAAAAACTGTTTTTT
>TRBV5-4|NA|TRBD1|TRBJ1-2
CASSRGTGDPAANYGYTF
TGTGCCAGCTCGAGGGGCACAGGGGACCCGGCGGCTAACTATGGCTACACCTTC
>TRBV4-1|NA|NA|TRBJ2-3
CASSQGSGFSTDTQYF
TGCGCCAGCAGCCAAGGTTCAGGGTTTAGCACAGATACGCAGTATTTT
>TRBV4-1|NA|NA|TRBJ2-5
CASSQDPGFGETQYF
TGCGCCAGCAGCCAAGATCCGGGGTTCGGTGAGACCCAGTACTTC
>TRBV28|NA|TRBD2|TRBJ2-3
CASSLTSGGWGGDTDTQYF
TGTGCCAGCAGTTTGACTAGCGGGGGATGGGGAGGTGACACAGATACGCAGTATTTT
>TRBV5-1|NA|NA|TRBJ1-1
CASSLPLAGNTEAFF
TGCGCCAGCAGCTTGCCGCTTGCGGGGAACACTGAAGCTTTCTTT
>TRBV19|NA|TRBD2|TRBJ2-7
CASSMGTSGREIHEQYF
TGTGCCAGTAGTATGGGGACTAGCGGGAGGGAAATCCACGAGCAGTACTTC
>TRBV4-1|NA|NA|TRBJ2-2
CASSQGLDRYTGELFF
TGCGCCAGCAGCCAAGGTTTGGATAGGTACACCGGGGAGCTGTTTTTT
>TRBV28|NA|NA|TRBJ1-1
CASTITGQPPEAFF
TGTGCCAGCACCATAACCGGACAGCCCCCTGAAGCTTTCTTT
>TRBV6-4|NA|TRBD2|TRBJ2-1
CASSLPGTSVYNEQFF
TGTGCCAGCAGTCTACCCGGGACTAGCGTTTACAATGAGCAGTTCTTC
>TRBV18|NA|TRBD1|TRBJ2-1
CASSSDRNNEQFF
TGTGCCAGCTCATCGGACAGGAACAATGAGCAGTTCTTC
>TRBV2|NA|TRBD2|TRBJ2-3
CASSTIPTSGDTQYF
TGTGCCAGCAGCACAATCCCTACTAGCGGTGATACGCAGTATTTT
>TRBV4-2|NA|NA|TRBJ2-7
CASSQEGAYEQYF
TGTGCCAGCAGCCAAGAGGGGGCCTACGAGCAGTACTTC
>TRBV7-2|NA|TRBD2|TRBJ2-7
CASSFRAGSSYEQYF
TGTGCCAGCAGCTTCCGAGCGGGGAGCTCCTACGAGCAGTACTTC